This TCR beta chain emerged from a study of read filtering for tumor transcriptome and immune sequencing. About the research overall: DNase treatment preceded whole-transcriptome library preparation. RNA-seq yielded only about 75 to 1,400 TCR reads, IR-seq about 4 to 10.27 million.

This clonotype has a count of ten or more. Antigen unknown. Overall study findings and caveats: The sorted CD138-negative fraction was a mixed bone marrow immune population, not purified T cells. Without single-read clonotypes, shared clonotype proportions correlated more between IR-seq and RNA-seq.

This CDR3 is 14 amino acids long. The germline V gene has CDR1 MNHEY and CDR2 SVGAGI. V lost 6 bases and J lost 8; bases outside the gene matches: 6. The library was built from around 400 ng RNA with molecular barcoded adaptors for alpha/delta and beta/gamma chains. TCRdb re-called the reads through MiXCR, storing one row per CDR3 protein. Altogether some 38,000 distinct CDR3 sequences are present, 12% being singletons, with the ten largest covering roughly a third. The chain has TRBV6-5 and TRBJ1-6; 8 bases are shared with TRBD1. Sample: a population of CD138-negative cells sorted from bone marrow. This TCR was sampled from a donor at least 40 years old with multiple myeloma. The CDR3 region is CASSRDRFYSPLHF. The CDR3 coding sequence is TGTGCCAGCAGCCGGGACAGGTTTTATTCACCCCTCCACTTT.